Shown below are 30 T cell receptor beta chains from a single sample sequenced in a study of T cells in women clearing cervical HPV infection. Produced via immunoSEQ multiplex PCR; TCRdb's table is partial and in-frame only. In all, the sample yields 35,000 to 50,000 clones. Sample: blood buffy coat. Receptors originate from a woman aged 18 to 75 with a cervical HPV16 infection that either progressed to CIN3+ or cleared (not recorded which).

As for this clone: Read coverage stops 3 residues before the CDR3 terminus; the germline J gene supplies the remainder. The genes are TRBV10-1 and TRBJ1-1; 7 bases align to TRBD1. The germline V gene encodes CDR1 WNHNN and CDR2 SYGVQD (reference sequence). This CDR3 has 15 residues. V shed 0 bases, J shed 2 bases, and the junction held 3 bases outside the gene matches. CDR3 in amino acids: CASSESNRGNTEAFF. The covered CDR3 bases are TGCGCCAGCAGTGAGTCGAACAGGGGAAACACTGAA.

Notes on this clone: Coverage ceases 3 residues before the CDR3 finishes, and the germline J gene fills in the end. The chain recombines TRBV7-6 with TRBJ2-2, with D perhaps matching TRBD2 (6 bases). The germline gives CDR1 SGHVS, CDR2 FNYEAQ. The CDR3 extends over 15 amino acids. V lost 9 bases, J lost 0 bases, and 14 bases lay in between. The CDR3 protein is CASNGGVANTGELFF. Incomplete CDR3 DNA: TGTGCCAGTAATGGCGGGGTGGCGAACACCGGGGAG.

A note on this clone: The read ends 3 residues shy of where the CDR3 ends; the end is completed using the germline J gene. This chain joins TRBV5-6 and TRBJ2-5, with 7 bases fitting TRBD2. Germline V gene lookup returns CDR1 SGHDT and CDR2 YYEEEE. The CDR3 extends over 14 amino acids. J lost 4 bases, V lost 0 bases, and 3 bases had no gene match. The CDR3 DNA, read in part, is TGTGCCAGCAGCTTGGTGGGGAGGGGAGAGACC. Translation: CASSLVGRGET. The entire CDR3 sequence reads CASSLVGRGETQYF.

The CDR3: CASSQPGQFQETQYF. The part of the CDR3 DNA that was read is TGTGCCAGCAGCCAACCCGGACAGTTTCAAGAGACC. The chain employs TRBV2 and TRBJ2-5, with D tentatively TRBD1 (6 bases). The read falls 3 residues short of the CDR3 end, and the missing part is taken from the germline J gene. Trimming shortened V by 6 bases and J by 2 bases, and 16 bases separated the two germline ends. The germline V gene has CDR1 SNHLY and CDR2 FYNNEI. This CDR3 region has 15 residues. Combining the CDR3 with reference TRBV2 and TRBJ2-5 gives the whole variable domain EPEVTQTPSHQVTQMGQEVILRCVPISNHLYFYWYRQILGQKVEFLVSFYNNEISEKSEIFDDQFSVERPDGSNFTLKIRSTKLEDSAMYFCASSQPGQFQETQYFGPGTRLLVL.

In the case of this clone: The CDR3 is cut off 3 residues early in the read; its end comes from the germline J gene. This sequence joins TRBV2 and TRBJ1-6; tentatively, D is TRBD1 (6 bases). Germline V CDR1 and CDR2: SNHLY, FYNNEI. Trimming stripped 7 bases from V and 3 bases from J, with 7 bases between. This CDR3 has 13 residues. CDR3 sequence reads: CASKQGYNSPLHF. CDR3 DNA (partial): TGTGCCAGCAAACAGGGCTATAATTCACCC.

Concerning this clone: The read terminates 3 residues before the CDR3 end, so the remaining end is supplied by the germline J gene. V usage is TRBV5-1 and J usage is TRBJ2-4, with TRBD2 matching 8 bases. Germline values: CDR1 SGHRS, CDR2 YFSETQ. The CDR3 length is 16 residues. J lost 7 bases, V lost 0 bases, and 9 bases had no gene match. CDR3 DNA, as far as it was read: TGCGCCAGCAGCTTGGGGATAAGCGGGAGCAGCAACATT. This translates into CASSLGISGSSNI. The CDR3 in its entirety is CASSLGISGSSNIQYF.

On this clone itself: The sequence runs out 3 residues before the end of the CDR3; the remainder is reconstructed from the germline J gene. V is TRBV20-1 and J is TRBJ1-2; 7 bases are shared with TRBD1. Germline loops: CDR1 DFQATT, CDR2 SNEGSKA (reference sequence). The length of the CDR3 is 15 residues. The trim removed 3 bases at V and 1 base at J, leaving 8 bases unmatched. The DNA read from the CDR3 is TGCAGTGCTAGCCCATACAGGGGAGGTAACTATGGC. Its protein product is CSASPYRGGNYG. The CDR3 reads in full as CSASPYRGGNYGYTF.

For this clone: The read is 3 residues too short to cover the CDR3 end, so that end is filled in from the germline J gene. The gene calls are TRBV7-8 and TRBJ1-5, with 7 bases aligning to TRBD1. The V gene's germline CDR1 is SGHVS and CDR2 FQNEAQ. Trimming cost V 5 bases and J 5 bases; bases outside gene matches: 6. The CDR3 consists of 14 residues. The CDR3 DNA, read in part, is TGTGCCAGCAGCCTGACAGGGTATGATCAGCCC. It codes for CASSLTGYDQP. The entire CDR3 sequence reads CASSLTGYDQPQHF.

Points on this clone: The missing CDR3 end, 3 residues past where the read stops, is filled in from the germline J gene. The V call is TRBV7-6, the J call TRBJ2-3; tentative D call: TRBD1 (5 bases). The germline V gene has CDR1 SGHVS and CDR2 FNYEAQ. Deletions cut 5 bases from V and 5 bases from J, with 8 bases between. There are 12 residues in the CDR3. The CDR3 here is CASSPGLDTQYF. The CDR3 bases that were read are TGTGCCAGCAGCCCAGGGTTAGATACG.

Concerning this clone: The read finishes 3 residues shy of the CDR3 end, and the germline J gene is used to complete it. The rearrangement joins TRBV7-9 to TRBJ2-5; the D gene is possibly TRBD2 (6 bases). The CDR3 spans 14 residues. With 2 bases removed from V and 5 bases from J, the gap between germline ends came to 12 bases. Germline V gives CDR1 SEHNR, CDR2 FQNEAQ (reference sequence). The CDR3 DNA, read in part, is TGTGCCAGCAGCTTACGGAGGGCCAGTGAGACC. Its translation: CASSLRRASET. The entire CDR3 sequence reads CASSLRRASETQYF.

Worth noting for this clone: Sequencing ends 3 residues short of the CDR3 end; the germline J gene provides the rest. This chain joins TRBV7-6 and TRBJ1-6, with 7 bases matching TRBD1. The germline V gene has CDR1 SGHVS and CDR2 FNYEAQ. The CDR3 contains 16 residues. Trimming at V came to 6 bases and at J to 6 bases, leaving 11 bases not matched to a gene. CDR3 in amino acids: CASSNTYRGFNSPLHF. The CDR3 bases that were read are TGTGCCAGCAGTAACACGTACAGGGGTTTTAATTCACCC.

Details on this clone: The read halts 3 residues ahead of the CDR3 end, with the missing end drawn from the germline J gene. V and J are TRBV7-9 and TRBJ1-2, with D perhaps matching TRBD1 (5 bases). Trimming took off 1 base at V and 4 bases at J, with 10 bases between the two ends. This CDR3 has 14 residues. The germline V gene has CDR1 SEHNR and CDR2 FQNEAQ (reference sequence). The sequenced part of the CDR3 DNA is TGTGCCAGCAGCTTAGTTGGCGGGGCCTATGGC. Encoded protein: CASSLVGGAYG. Given in full, the CDR3 is CASSLVGGAYGYTF. Full variable domain (missing parts from reference TRBV7-9 and TRBJ1-2): DTGVSQNPRHKITKRGQNVTFRCDPISEHNRLYWYRQTLGQGPEFLTYFQNEAQLEKSRLLSDRFSAERPKGSFSTLEIQRTEQGDSAMYLCASSLVGGAYGYTFGSGTRLTVV.

On this clone itself: The read falls 3 residues short of the CDR3 end, and the missing part is taken from the germline J gene. The V and J genes are TRBV7-3 and TRBJ2-7; TRBD2 aligns across 13 bases. Germline V gene lookup returns CDR1 SGHTA and CDR2 FQGTGA. V was clipped by 0 bases and J by 6 bases; unmatched bases: 5. CDR3 size: 16 residues. The part of the CDR3 DNA that was read is TGTGCCAGCAGCTTAACCCGGACTAGCGGGAGAGGCGAG. This translates into CASSLTRTSGRGE. The full CDR3 protein reads CASSLTRTSGRGEQYF.

Notes on this clone: The read finishes 3 residues shy of the CDR3 end, and the germline J gene is used to complete it. This sequence joins TRBV14 and TRBJ2-1, with D maybe TRBD2 (6 bases). V shed 4 bases and J shed 5 bases, with 15 bases lying between them. In germline, CDR1 is SGHDN, CDR2 FVKESK. The CDR3 is made up of 15 amino acids. The part of the CDR3 DNA that was read is TGTGCCAGCAGCCCCCTGGGGGGTCCTAACAATGAG. It codes for CASSPLGGPNNE. The complete CDR3 protein is CASSPLGGPNNEQFF.

Of note for this clone: Coverage ceases 3 residues before the CDR3 finishes, and the germline J gene fills in the end. The rearrangement joins TRBV19 to TRBJ2-5, with 7 bases lining up with TRBD1. The CDR3 has 13 amino acids. Germline V CDR1 and CDR2: LNHDA, SQIVND (reference sequence). The J segment lost 5 bases and the V segment lost 10 bases, leaving 10 bases of the junction unmatched. This CDR3 reads CATGGRTFETQYF. The DNA read from the CDR3 is TGTGCCACAGGGGGTAGAACGTTTGAGACC.

As regards this clone: Coverage ceases 3 residues before the CDR3 finishes, and the germline J gene fills in the end. The chain has TRBV19 and TRBJ2-3; 12 bases map to TRBD2. CDR1 is LNHDA and CDR2 is SQIVND in the germline V gene (reference sequence). This CDR3 comprises 16 residues. The J segment lost 2 bases and the V segment lost 5 bases, leaving 5 bases of the junction unmatched. Partial CDR3 DNA: TGTGCCAGTAGTGCCGGACTAGCGGGACCCACAGATACG. This translates into CASSAGLAGPTDT. From start to end, the CDR3 is CASSAGLAGPTDTQYF.

CDR3 bases read: TGCAGTGAGAGGGGTCCTAGCGGGCTAGAGACC. It yields the protein CSERGPSGLET. The CDR3 reads in full as CSERGPSGLETQYF. The chain employs TRBV20-1 and TRBJ2-5, with TRBD2 matching 8 bases. Sequencing ends 3 residues short of the CDR3 end; the germline J gene provides the rest. CDR1 is DFQATT, CDR2 SNEGSKA, per germline (reference sequence). The ends lost 7 bases at V and 4 bases at J; junction bases unmatched: 11. This CDR3 contains 14 residues.

To note about this clone: Coverage ceases 3 residues before the CDR3 finishes, and the germline J gene fills in the end. The J gene is TRBJ1-6, the V gene TRBV19, with 11 bases fitting TRBD1. With 5 bases clipped from V and 10 bases from J, the junction kept 4 bases outside the gene matches. CDR3 size: 14 residues. The germline V gene has CDR1 LNHDA and CDR2 SQIVND (reference sequence). The CDR3 is CASSFGTGGSPLHF. CDR3 bases read: TGTGCCAGTAGTTTCGGGACAGGGGGATCACCC.

Of note for this clone: The CDR3 is cut off 3 residues early in the read; its end comes from the germline J gene. This chain uses TRBV7-9 with TRBJ1-2; TRBD1 might be the D (5 bases). The CDR3 has 15 amino acids. V lost 3 bases, J lost 2 bases, and 13 bases lay in between. The germline gives CDR1 SEHNR, CDR2 FQNEAQ (reference sequence). CDR3 DNA, as far as it was read: TGTGCCAGCAGCTTGAGCCCGGACACAAACTATGGC. This gives the protein CASSLSPDTNYG. The entire CDR3 sequence reads CASSLSPDTNYGYTF.

A remark on this clone: The read stops 3 residues short of the end of the CDR3; the missing end is completed from the germline J gene. The chain carries TRBV19 and TRBJ2-1; 11 bases agree with TRBD2. Per the germline V gene, CDR1 is LNHDA and CDR2 is SQIVND (reference sequence). This CDR3 has 16 amino acids. J lost 5 bases, V lost 5 bases, and 8 bases had no gene match. The part of the CDR3 DNA that was read is TGTGCCAGTAGTCCTATCCTAGCGGGGGGTAACAATGAG. This sequence encodes CASSPILAGGNNE. The entire CDR3 protein is CASSPILAGGNNEQFF. The variable domain in full, completed from reference TRBV19 and TRBJ2-1, reads DGGITQSPKYLFRKEGQNVTLSCEQNLNHDAMYWYRQDPGQGLRLIYYSQIVNDFQKGDIAEGYSVSREKKESFPLTVTSAQKNPTAFYLCASSPILAGGNNEQFFGPGTRLTVL.

About this clone: The CDR3 extends 3 residues past the end of the read, so its final part is completed from the germline J gene. This sequence joins TRBV10-1 and TRBJ1-1; 9 bases fit TRBD1. V lost 6 bases and J lost 5; bases outside the gene matches: 10. This CDR3 is 15 amino acids long. Germline V gene lookup returns CDR1 WNHNN and CDR2 SYGVQD (reference sequence). The DNA read from the CDR3 is TGCGCCAGCAGCGAAACCGGGACAGGGCGTACTGAA. It is translated as CASSETGTGRTE. The entire CDR3 protein is CASSETGTGRTEAFF.

To note about this clone: The CDR3 goes on 3 residues after the read ends, and that part is filled in from the germline J gene. The chain links TRBV5-1 to TRBJ2-5; perhaps TRBD2 as D (5 bases). Per the germline V gene, CDR1 is SGHRS and CDR2 is YFSETQ. The CDR3 consists of 14 residues. The V and J ends lost 0 bases and 1 base respectively, with 7 bases between them. The sequenced part of the CDR3 DNA is TGCGCCAGCAGCTTGGGGCGGGCCCAAGAGACC. Encoded protein: CASSLGRAQET. The complete CDR3 reads CASSLGRAQETQYF.

The DNA read from the CDR3 is TGTGCCAGCAGCTTGGGACAGAACACCCATGGC. Its protein product is CASSLGQNTHG. The full CDR3 is CASSLGQNTHGYTF. The chain employs TRBV5-5 and TRBJ1-2; a weak D match, TRBD1 (5 bases). Coverage ceases 3 residues before the CDR3 finishes, and the germline J gene fills in the end. Germline V gene sequence: CDR1 SGHKS, CDR2 YYEKEE (reference sequence). V was cut by 0 bases and J by 6 bases, with 12 bases left in between. The CDR3 is 14 amino acids.

For this clone: The read terminates 3 residues ahead of where the CDR3 ends, so the germline J gene completes it. V is TRBV28 and J is TRBJ2-1; D is undetermined. The CDR3 spans 16 residues. The germline V gene encodes CDR1 MDHEN and CDR2 SYDVKM. Deletions cut 5 bases from V and 2 bases from J, with 16 bases between. The part of the CDR3 DNA that was read is TGTGCCAGCAGTCATCTAGAGTCGAGCCCCTACAATGAG. As protein: CASSHLESSPYNE. The entire CDR3 protein reads CASSHLESSPYNEQFF.

Comment on this clone: The read terminates 3 residues ahead of where the CDR3 ends, so the germline J gene completes it. Within the sample, other DNA sequences also encode this same CDR3. The rearrangement joins TRBV5-1 to TRBJ2-5; tentatively, D is TRBD2 (5 bases). Germline CDR1 is SGHRS and CDR2 is YFSETQ. V dropped 0 bases and J dropped 3 bases, with 6 bases sitting between them. The CDR3 spans 13 residues. The chain's CDR3 is CASSLEAEETQYF. The CDR3 DNA, read in part, is TGCGCCAGCAGCTTGGAAGCGGAAGAGACC.

To note about this clone: The read is 3 residues too short to cover the CDR3 end, so that end is filled in from the germline J gene. This rearrangement joins TRBV7-9 to TRBJ2-7, with no clear D. V was pared by 11 bases and J by 2 bases, with 10 bases between. The CDR3 spans 11 residues. The V gene's germline CDR1 is SEHNR and CDR2 FQNEAQ (reference sequence). The covered CDR3 bases are TGTGCCTCTGGAGCGACCTACGAG. Translation: CASGATYE. The whole CDR3 region reads CASGATYEQYF.

Note on this clone: The CDR3 end lies 3 residues beyond the end of the read and is filled in from the germline J gene. The chain links TRBV3-1 (or the pseudogene TRBV3-2) to TRBJ2-2; 7 nucleotides line up with TRBD1. V lost 4 bases, J lost 4 bases, and 3 bases stayed unmatched. Germline V gives CDR1 LGHDT, CDR2 YNNKEL (reference sequence). This CDR3 spans 14 amino acids. The covered CDR3 bases are TGTGCCAGCAGCCGAAACAGGGGCACCGGGGAG. Amino acids: CASSRNRGTGE. The complete CDR3 sequence is CASSRNRGTGELFF.

The sequenced part of the CDR3 DNA is TGTGCCAGCAGCTTAGGACACCGCCTCAATCAGCCC. It specifies CASSLGHRLNQP. The entire CDR3 is CASSLGHRLNQPQHF. The V and J genes are TRBV11-2 and TRBJ1-5; D is ambiguous. The read ends 3 residues early relative to the CDR3; the germline J gene fills the gap. Between the trimmed V and J ends, which lost 1 base and 3 bases, there was a span of 10 bases. In germline, CDR1 is SGHAT, CDR2 FQNNGV. This CDR3 is 15 amino acids long.

Notes on this clone: The CDR3 end falls 3 residues outside the read, so it is completed with the germline J gene. This chain connects TRBV11-3 to TRBJ1-1; D might be TRBD1 (6 bases). Trimming pared 1 base from V and 3 bases from J, leaving 9 bases between. This CDR3 spans 14 amino acids. Per germline, CDR1 SGHNT and CDR2 YENEEA. The covered CDR3 bases are TGTGCCAGCAGCTTAGCAGGGGCGGACACTGAA. This codes for CASSLAGADTE. Given in full, the CDR3 is CASSLAGADTEAFF.

A word on this clone: The read ends 3 residues before the CDR3 terminus; that terminus is restored from the germline J gene. The chain is built from TRBV19 and TRBJ2-1, with a tentative D call TRBD1 (5 bases). Trimming shortened V by 7 bases and J by 7 bases, and 17 bases separated the two germline ends. The CDR3 is made up of 14 amino acids. CDR1 LNHDA and CDR2 SQIVND come from the germline V gene (reference sequence). CDR3 DNA (partial): TGTGCCAGTACTCAATTAGGGGCCCAGAATGAG. Residues: CASTQLGAQNE. The CDR3 in its entirety is CASTQLGAQNEQFF.